This T cell receptor beta chain comes out of a study of blood T cell repertoires in COVID-19. Sequencing was performed with immunoSEQ multiplex PCR; in TCRdb, only in-frame clones are kept and a portion is missing. Of 150,000 to 200,000 clones in the sample, more than 75% are singletons; the top ten hold 17%. This CDR3 comprises 16 residues. After removal of 2 bases from V and 6 bases from J, the junction contained 10 bases not matched to a gene. The germline CDR1 and CDR2 sequences are SGHKS and YYEKEE (reference sequence). Researchers sorted participants into cohorts using their self-reported clinical history.

Input material: PBMCs or T cells enriched from blood (not recorded which). The rearrangement joins TRBV5-5 to TRBJ1-5; 8 bases are shared with TRBD1. The source of this sequence is a woman aged 45-59 years who had recovered from COVID-19. In nucleotides, the CDR3 is TGTGCCAGCAGCTTTATCGACAGGGGTTTTACTCAGCCCCAGCATTTT. Its protein product is CASSFIDRGFTQPQHF.